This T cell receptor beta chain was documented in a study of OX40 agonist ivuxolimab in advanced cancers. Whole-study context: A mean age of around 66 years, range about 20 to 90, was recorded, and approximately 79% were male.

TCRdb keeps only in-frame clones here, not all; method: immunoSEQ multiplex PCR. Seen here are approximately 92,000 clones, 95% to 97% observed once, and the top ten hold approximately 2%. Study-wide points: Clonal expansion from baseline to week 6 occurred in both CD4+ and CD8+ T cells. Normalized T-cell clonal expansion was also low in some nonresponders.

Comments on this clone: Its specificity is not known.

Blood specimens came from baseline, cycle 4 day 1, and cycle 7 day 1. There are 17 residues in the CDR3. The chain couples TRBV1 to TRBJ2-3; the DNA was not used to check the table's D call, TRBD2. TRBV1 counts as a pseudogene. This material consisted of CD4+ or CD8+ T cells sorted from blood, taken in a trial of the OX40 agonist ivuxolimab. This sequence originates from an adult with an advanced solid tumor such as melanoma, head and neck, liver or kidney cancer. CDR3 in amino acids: CTSSHVRLAGGVDTQYF. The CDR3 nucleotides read TGCACCAGCAGCCACGTTCGACTAGCGGGAGGGGTAGATACGCAGTATTTT.